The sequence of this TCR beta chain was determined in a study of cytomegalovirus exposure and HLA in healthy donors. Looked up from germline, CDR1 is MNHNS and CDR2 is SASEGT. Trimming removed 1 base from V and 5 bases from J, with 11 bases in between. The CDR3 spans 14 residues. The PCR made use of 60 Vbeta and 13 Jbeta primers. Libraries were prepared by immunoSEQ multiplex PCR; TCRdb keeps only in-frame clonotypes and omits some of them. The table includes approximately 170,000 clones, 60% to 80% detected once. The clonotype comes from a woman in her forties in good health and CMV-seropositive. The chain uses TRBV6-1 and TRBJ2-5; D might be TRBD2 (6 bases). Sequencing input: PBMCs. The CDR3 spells CASSEDREIETQYF. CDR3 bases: TGTGCCAGCAGTGAAGACCGGGAGATCGAGACCCAGTACTTC.